The clone carrying this T cell receptor (beta chain) occurred a few times. The antigen is not known. Cultured CD4+ T cells had their DNA profiled by the Oncomine TCR Beta short-read assay. Each CDR3 protein is one row after TCRdb ran MiXCR on the PCR reads. The sample contains roughly 16,000 distinct CDR3 sequences, approximately 48% of which appear only once. This entry is derived from a study of vaccination and CD4 T cells after COVID-19. In the study overall: Cells were stimulated with overlapping spike peptide pools from SARS-CoV-2, HCoV-NL63, HCoV-OC43 and HCoV-229E.

Regarding treatment: roughly 11-day PBMC culture with coronavirus spike peptide pools or control peptides (ViraFEST assay). The TCR sequence derives from a human donor who had recovered from COVID-19. Material: CD4+ T cells from blood, cultured in vitro.

The CDR3 DNA sequence: TGTGCCAGCAGTTGGGGGAGACAGGGTATGAACACTGAAGCTTTCTTT. Protein: CASSWGRQGMNTEAFF. The rearrangement links TRBV6-9 to TRBJ1-1; TRBD1 agrees at 7 bases. The V gene end was trimmed by 4 bases and the J gene end by 0 bases; junction bases not matched to a gene: 8. Per germline, CDR1 MNHGY and CDR2 SVAAGI. This CDR3 is built from 16 residues.